A selection of T cell receptor beta chains follows, all from one sample in a study of blood T cell repertoires in COVID-19. Clones were sequenced by immunoSEQ multiplex PCR, and TCRdb holds only the in-frame ones, with some missing. The data hold about 84,000 clones, with around 80% observed a single time. The sequencing input was peripheral blood. The receptors shown here come from a man at least 80 years old with active or convalescent COVID-19. Each CDR3 is given with its conserved first and last residue. The order of the fields is D gene, V gene, J gene, clone size, CDR3 DNA, CDR3 protein. A D gene is named only where the DNA matches it firmly. The listing skips clone size in some rows; elsewhere it reads once, few, many or a size class.

TRBD2	TRBV29-1	TRBJ2-5	.	TGCAGCGTTGTTACTAGCGGGAGTGAGACCCAGTACTTC	CSVVTSGSETQYF
.	TRBV5-1	TRBJ2-1	.	TGCGCCAGCAGCAGCCGGGACTTATCCTACAATGAGCAGTTCTTC	CASSSRDLSYNEQFF
TRBD2	TRBV5-6	TRBJ2-1	.	TGTGCCAGCAGCTCTCTAGCGGGAGGCGATGAGCAGTTCTTC	CASSSLAGGDEQFF
.	TRBV5-1	TRBJ1-2	.	TGCGCCAGCAGCTTAACCGCACAGTCTAACTATGGCTACACCTTC	CASSLTAQSNYGYTF
.	TRBV24-1	TRBJ2-3	once	TGTGCCACCAGTGATCCTACTCGGGGGACGGGCACTAGCACAGATACGCAGTATTTT	CATSDPTRGTGTSTDTQYF
.	TRBV3-1/TRBV3-2	TRBJ1-1	.	TGTGCCAGCAGCCACAGGAACACTGAAGCTTTCTTT	CASSHRNTEAFF
.	TRBV6-2/TRBV6-3	TRBJ2-5	.	TGTGCCAGCAGTTTTGGCCGCCGAGAGACCCAGTACTTC	CASSFGRRETQYF
.	TRBV6-2/TRBV6-3	TRBJ1-1	.	TGTGCCAGCAGTCCCCTATCCCGTAAACTATTGGACACTGAAGCTTTCTTT	CASSPLSRKLLDTEAFF
.	TRBV5-4	TRBJ2-1	.	TGTGCCAGCAGCTTGGACGGCAATGAGCAGTTCTTC	CASSLDGNEQFF
.	TRBV11-2	TRBJ2-1	.	TGTGCCAGCAGCCCGGGGAATGAGCAGTTCTTC	CASSPGNEQFF
TRBD1	TRBV29-1	TRBJ2-2	.	TGCAGCGTCAGGACAGGGGGTACCGGGGAGCTGTTTTTT	CSVRTGGTGELFF
TRBD2	TRBV7-2	TRBJ2-5	.	TGTGCCAGCAGCTTAGTGGGAAGCGGGGCAATCCAAGAGACCCAGTACTTC	CASSLVGSGAIQETQYF
.	TRBV29-1	TRBJ2-7	.	TGCAGCGTTGAAGGGTCCCGGGACAACTTCCTCCACGAGCAGTACTTC	CSVEGSRDNFLHEQYF
.	TRBV3-1/TRBV3-2	TRBJ2-1	.	TGTGCCAGCAGCCCGAGGGCAGGGGGTGGAGGGTCCCTGGCTGAGCAGTTCTTC	CASSPRAGGGGSLAEQFF
.	TRBV6-4	TRBJ2-1	.	TGTGCCAGCAGTAGTCCCGGGAATGAGCAGTTCTTC	CASSSPGNEQFF
TRBD1	TRBV7-9	TRBJ1-2	few	TGTGCCAGCAGCCCAGACAGGGATGGTGGCTACACCTTC	CASSPDRDGGYTF
TRBD1	TRBV27	TRBJ1-4	.	TGTGCCAGCAGTTTAGACAGGGCTGGTGAAAAACTGTTTTTT	CASSLDRAGEKLFF
.	TRBV5-5	TRBJ2-2	.	TGTGCCAGCAGCTTTGTAGCGCCCGCGAACACCGGGGAGCTGTTTTTT	CASSFVAPANTGELFF
.	TRBV5-4	TRBJ1-3	.	TGTGCCAGCAGCCAAACCCGGACAAGCTCTGGAAACACCATATATTTT	CASSQTRTSSGNTIYF
.	TRBV7-2	TRBJ1-4	.	TGTGCCAGCAGCCCCGACAGTTATGAAAAACTGTTTTTT	CASSPDSYEKLFF
TRBD2	TRBV5-1	TRBJ2-5	.	TGCGCCAGCAGCTCTAGCGGGAGCTGGGAGACCCAGTACTTC	CASSSSGSWETQYF
TRBD1	TRBV5-1	TRBJ2-2	.	TGCGCCAGCAGCTTGGGACAGGGTCCCGGGGAGCTGTTTTTT	CASSLGQGPGELFF
.	TRBV11-2	TRBJ2-7	.	TGTGCCAGCAGCTCACTTGGAGGGATCGAGCAGTACTTC	CASSSLGGIEQYF
TRBD1	TRBV7-6	TRBJ2-5	.	TGTGCCAGCAGCTTGGGGACAGAAGAGACCCAGTACTTC	CASSLGTEETQYF
TRBD1	TRBV6-5	TRBJ2-1	.	TGTGCCAGCAGAGGGGGACAGGTGGTTTACAATGAGCAGTTCTTC	CASRGGQVVYNEQFF
.	TRBV5-1	TRBJ2-5	once	TGCGCCAGCAGCCCGGTGGACAGACTCCAAGAGACCCAGTACTTC	CASSPVDRLQETQYF
.	TRBV2	TRBJ2-3	.	TGTGCCAGCAGTGCAGGGTTTAGCACAGATACGCAGTATTTT	CASSAGFSTDTQYF
.	TRBV28	TRBJ1-4	.	TGTGCCAGCAGCAAACAGGGTGTTAATGAAAAACTGTTTTTT	CASSKQGVNEKLFF
.	TRBV6-6	TRBJ1-2	.	TGTGCCAGCAGCCACGACAGCCTACAAGGCTACACCTTC	CASSHDSLQGYTF
.	TRBV10-3	TRBJ1-1	once	TGTGCCATCAGTGAGAAGACTGGTGGGAACACTGAAGCTTTCTTT	CAISEKTGGNTEAFF
TRBD2	TRBV28	TRBJ2-2	.	TGTGCCAGCACCTGGGGGGGAAACACCGGGGAGCTGTTTTTT	CASTWGGNTGELFF
.	TRBV28	TRBJ1-2	.	TGTGCCAGCAGTCTCTACCCCGGACAGTATCTTGGCTACACCTTC	CASSLYPGQYLGYTF
.	TRBV5-5	TRBJ2-7	.	TGTGCCAGCAGCTCCCCCCAGACCTACGAGCAGTACTTC	CASSSPQTYEQYF
TRBD2	TRBV5-5	TRBJ2-2	.	TGTGCCAGCAGCCGTCGCGGGGGGGCCTCTACCGGGGAGCTGTTTTTT	CASSRRGGASTGELFF
.	TRBV1	TRBJ2-4	once	TGCACCAGCAGCCAAGTCCCGGGACTAGCGGGGGGGAAGAAAGCCAAAAACATTCAGTACTTC	CTSSQVPGLAGGKKAKNIQYF
.	TRBV7-9	TRBJ2-5	.	TGTGCCAGCAGCTTAGGGAATATACAGGGATCTGGGGAGACCCAGTACTTC	CASSLGNIQGSGETQYF
TRBD1	TRBV7-9	TRBJ1-1	.	TGTGCCAGCAGCCCCGAGAGGGACAGACCAGAAGCTTTCTTT	CASSPERDRPEAFF
.	TRBV11-2	TRBJ2-2	.	TGTGCCAGCAGCTTAGATCCAGGCACCGGGGAGCTGTTTTTT	CASSLDPGTGELFF
.	TRBV6-2/TRBV6-3	TRBJ2-1	.	TGTGCCAGCAGCCAAACTAGGTACAATGAGCAGTTCTTC	CASSQTRYNEQFF
.	TRBV2	TRBJ1-5	.	TGTGCCAGCAGTCGAGACAGGTATAGCAATCAGCCCCAGCATTTT	CASSRDRYSNQPQHF
.	TRBV6-5	TRBJ1-1	few	TGTGCCACATTCCCCTTCAAGGGGCGGGGGTCCTTT	CATFPFKGRGSF
.	TRBV6-5	TRBJ2-7	.	TGTGCCAGCACAGGCCTTGCCCCCTACGAGCAGTACTTC	CASTGLAPYEQYF
TRBD1	TRBV4-3	TRBJ1-6	.	TGCGCCAGCAGCCAGCCCGGGACAGGGGATTCACCCCTCCACTTT	CASSQPGTGDSPLHF
.	TRBV7-2	TRBJ1-1	.	TGTGCCAGCAGCTCCCCTTCTTGGAACACTGAAGCTTTCTTT	CASSSPSWNTEAFF
TRBD1	TRBV4-1	TRBJ2-7	few	TGCGCCAGCAGCCAAGGGACAGGGAATACTTACGAGCAGTACTTC	CASSQGTGNTYEQYF
.	TRBV30	TRBJ2-5	.	TGTGCCTGGAGTGGGCTAGCGTTAGGGGAGACCCAGTACTTC	CAWSGLALGETQYF
.	TRBV24-1	TRBJ1-1	.	TGTGCCACCAGTGATGGCCTTAACACTGAAGCTTTCTTT	CATSDGLNTEAFF
.	TRBV10-3	TRBJ1-1	.	TGTGCCATCAGTGAGGCGCAGGGTCCCTCTGAAGCTTTCTTT	CAISEAQGPSEAFF